The present T cell receptor beta chain was sequenced within a study of CD8 T cells in ankylosing spondylitis. Study findings and constraints: The study looked at matched synovial fluid samples from ankylosing spondylitis patients. Disease-linked clones were reported to be significantly enriched there. Clones linked to the disease showed a CD8+ phenotype. They occurred at relatively low frequencies in peripheral blood. In ankylosing spondylitis blood, a motif of roughly eight highly homologous TCR beta variants appeared characteristic. Previous work reported some of these motif variants in the synovial fluid and blood of reactive arthritis.

This clonotype was detected many times. Its antigen is currently unknown. MiXCR, run by TCRdb on the 5' RACE reads, gives a single entry per CDR3 protein. The sample has 500,000 to 650,000 distinct CDR3 sequences; approximately 5% are singletons. The length of the CDR3 is 11 residues. V was clipped by 4 bases and J by 10 bases, with 13 bases between them. Per the germline V gene, CDR1 is SQVTM and CDR2 is ANQGSEA. This receptor was obtained from a male donor with ankylosing spondylitis. Specimen: blood, either unsorted or a sorted T cell fraction (not recorded which). V is TRBV29-1 and J is TRBJ1-2, with a tentative D call TRBD1 (6 bases). CDR3 in amino acids: CSVVFQGIYTF. The DNA for the CDR3 is TGCAGCGTTGTGTTTCAGGGGATCTACACCTTC.